A selection of T cell receptor beta chains follows, all from one sample in a study of blood T cell repertoires in COVID-19. Libraries were prepared by immunoSEQ multiplex PCR; TCRdb keeps only in-frame clonotypes and omits some of them. The data hold about 160,000 clones, with around 82% observed a single time. Material: peripheral blood. All receptors derive from a woman aged 40 to 50 with COVID-19, enrolled during active disease. Both conserved end residues are part of each CDR3. The D gene is left open where the match is weak. The listing skips clone size in some rows; elsewhere it reads once, few, many or a size class.

size	V	J	D	CDR3	DNA
-	TRBV5-1	TRBJ2-3	TRBD1	CASSFSLPGTGNTDTQYF	TGCGCCAGCAGCTTCTCCTTACCCGGGACAGGGAATACAGATACGCAGTATTTT
many	TRBV7-9	TRBJ1-2	-	CASSLTEDYGYTF	TGTGCCAGCAGCTTGACGGAGGATTATGGCTACACCTTC
-	TRBV6-4	TRBJ1-1	-	CASSDRGGFHTFF	TGTGCCAGCAGTGACAGGGGGGGCTTTCACACTTTCTTT
-	TRBV6-5	TRBJ2-5	-	CASRRVTQETQYF	TGTGCCAGCAGGAGGGTTACCCAAGAGACCCAGTACTTC
few	TRBV7-6	TRBJ2-2	TRBD1	CASSLAVRGHGTGELFF	TGTGCCAGCAGCTTAGCCGTTAGGGGGCACGGCACCGGGGAGCTGTTTTTT
-	TRBV5-6	TRBJ2-5	TRBD2	CASSRSGGETQYF	TGTGCCAGCAGCCGATCGGGGGGAGAGACCCAGTACTTC
-	TRBV7-8	TRBJ2-3	TRBD2	CATFAGGIADTQYF	TGTGCCACATTTGCGGGAGGTATTGCAGATACGCAGTATTTT
-	TRBV7-2	TRBJ1-1	-	CASSLWSGNTEAFF	TGTGCCAGCAGCTTGTGGAGTGGAAACACTGAAGCTTTCTTT
-	TRBV7-6	TRBJ1-1	-	CASSFGNMNTEAFF	TGTGCCAGCAGCTTCGGGAATATGAACACTGAAGCTTTCTTT
-	TRBV11-2	TRBJ2-1	-	CASSLELTVAPYNEQFF	TGTGCCAGCAGCTTAGAATTAACGGTAGCGCCTTACAATGAGCAGTTCTTC
-	TRBV19	TRBJ2-2	TRBD2	CASSSPGGSNTGELFF	TGTGCCAGTAGTTCCCCGGGAGGCTCGAACACCGGGGAGCTGTTTTTT
once	TRBV2	TRBJ2-7	TRBD1	CASSLGPGQGAGEQYF	TGTGCCAGCAGCCTTGGACCGGGACAGGGGGCAGGGGAGCAGTACTTC
-	TRBV7-6	TRBJ2-2	TRBD1	CASSPRDRANTGELFF	TGTGCCAGCAGCCCACGTGACAGGGCGAACACCGGGGAGCTGTTTTTT
-	TRBV5-5	TRBJ1-5	-	CASSLVVGGANQPQHF	TGTGCCAGCAGCTTGGTCGTGGGAGGGGCAAATCAGCCCCAGCATTTT
many	TRBV7-9	TRBJ2-2	TRBD1	CASSSEQGYWLDGELFF	TGTGCCAGCAGCTCAGAACAGGGGTATTGGCTCGACGGGGAGCTGTTTTTT